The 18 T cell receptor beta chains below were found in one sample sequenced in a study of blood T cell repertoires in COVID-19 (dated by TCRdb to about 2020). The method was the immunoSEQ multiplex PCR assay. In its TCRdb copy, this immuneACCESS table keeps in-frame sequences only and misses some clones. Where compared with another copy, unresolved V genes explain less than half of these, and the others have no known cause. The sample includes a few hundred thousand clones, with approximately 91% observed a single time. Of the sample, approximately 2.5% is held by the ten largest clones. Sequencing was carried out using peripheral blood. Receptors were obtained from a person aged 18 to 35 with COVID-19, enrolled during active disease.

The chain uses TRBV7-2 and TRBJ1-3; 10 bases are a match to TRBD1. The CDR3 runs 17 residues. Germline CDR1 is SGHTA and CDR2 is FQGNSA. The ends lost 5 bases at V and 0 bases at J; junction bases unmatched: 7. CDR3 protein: CASSLLTGGHSGNTIYF. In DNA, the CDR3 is TGTGCCAGCAGCCTATTGACAGGGGGCCACTCTGGAAACACCATATATTTT.

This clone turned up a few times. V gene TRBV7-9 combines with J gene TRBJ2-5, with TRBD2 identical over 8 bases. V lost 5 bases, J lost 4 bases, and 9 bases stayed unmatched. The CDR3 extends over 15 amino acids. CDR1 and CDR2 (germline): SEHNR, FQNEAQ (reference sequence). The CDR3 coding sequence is TGTGCCAGCAGCCCAGTTGGGACTAGGGGAGAGACCCAGTACTTC. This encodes CASSPVGTRGETQYF.

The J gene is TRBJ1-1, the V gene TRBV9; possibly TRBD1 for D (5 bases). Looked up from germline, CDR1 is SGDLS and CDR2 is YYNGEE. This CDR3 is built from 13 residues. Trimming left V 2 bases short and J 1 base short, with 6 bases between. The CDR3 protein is CASSVTENTEAFF. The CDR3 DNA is TGTGCCAGCAGCGTGACAGAGAACACTGAAGCTTTCTTT.

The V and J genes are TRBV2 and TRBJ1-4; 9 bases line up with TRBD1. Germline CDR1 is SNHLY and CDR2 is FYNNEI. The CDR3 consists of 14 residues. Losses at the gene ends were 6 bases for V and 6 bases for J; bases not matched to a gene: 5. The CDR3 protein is CASRRTGVDEKLFF. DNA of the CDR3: TGTGCCAGCAGGAGGACAGGGGTTGATGAAAAACTGTTTTTT.

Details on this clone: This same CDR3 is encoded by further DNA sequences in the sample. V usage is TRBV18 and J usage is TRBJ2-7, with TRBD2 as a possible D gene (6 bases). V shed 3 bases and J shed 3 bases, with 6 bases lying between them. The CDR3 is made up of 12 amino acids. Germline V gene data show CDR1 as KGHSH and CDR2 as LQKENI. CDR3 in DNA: TGTGCCAGCTCACCGGGAGGCTACGAGCAGTACTTC. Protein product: CASSPGGYEQYF.

Written as DNA, the CDR3 is TGTGCCAGCAGCTCCAGACTAGCGGGAGGCCTGTACTTC. This gives the protein CASSSRLAGGLYF. The V and J genes are TRBV7-2 and TRBJ2-7; 13 bases map to TRBD2. The CDR3 covers 13 residues. The V gene end was trimmed by 4 bases and the J gene end by 12 bases; junction bases not matched to a gene: 6. Germline values: CDR1 SGHTA, CDR2 FQGNSA.

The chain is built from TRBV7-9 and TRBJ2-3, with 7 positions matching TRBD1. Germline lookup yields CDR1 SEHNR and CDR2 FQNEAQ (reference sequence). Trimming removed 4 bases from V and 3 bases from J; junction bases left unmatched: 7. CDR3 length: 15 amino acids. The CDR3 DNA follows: TGTGCCAGCAGCTCCAGGGGGACGGAAACAGATACGCAGTATTTT. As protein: CASSSRGTETDTQYF.

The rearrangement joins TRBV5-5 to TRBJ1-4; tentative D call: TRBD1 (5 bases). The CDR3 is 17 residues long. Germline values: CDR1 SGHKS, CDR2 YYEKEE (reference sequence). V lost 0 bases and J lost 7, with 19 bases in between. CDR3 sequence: CASSLGRGSGFGEKLFF. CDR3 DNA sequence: TGTGCCAGCAGCTTGGGTCGAGGATCAGGGTTCGGTGAAAAACTGTTTTTT.

The CDR3 sequence: CASSTGRSETQYF. DNA for the CDR3: TGTGCCAGTAGTACCGGGAGGTCAGAGACCCAGTACTTC. The V and J genes are TRBV19 and TRBJ2-5; 7 nucleotides line up with TRBD2. The CDR3 loop spans 13 amino acids. J lost 4 bases, V lost 4 bases, and 3 bases had no gene match. Germline V gives CDR1 LNHDA, CDR2 SQIVND (reference sequence). The whole variable domain, remainder taken from reference TRBV19 and TRBJ2-5, is DGGITQSPKYLFRKEGQNVTLSCEQNLNHDAMYWYRQDPGQGLRLIYYSQIVNDFQKGDIAEGYSVSREKKESFPLTVTSAQKNPTAFYLCASSTGRSETQYFGPGTRLLVL.

The CDR3 loop is CASSIPRTTNTGELFF. The CDR3 coding sequence is TGTGCCAGTAGTATCCCCAGGACAACGAACACCGGGGAGCTGTTTTTT. The genes are TRBV19 and TRBJ2-2, with D possibly matching TRBD1 (5 bases). CDR1 and CDR2 (germline): LNHDA, SQIVND (reference sequence). This CDR3 contains 16 residues. Between the trimmed V and J ends, which lost 3 bases and 0 bases, there was a span of 11 bases.

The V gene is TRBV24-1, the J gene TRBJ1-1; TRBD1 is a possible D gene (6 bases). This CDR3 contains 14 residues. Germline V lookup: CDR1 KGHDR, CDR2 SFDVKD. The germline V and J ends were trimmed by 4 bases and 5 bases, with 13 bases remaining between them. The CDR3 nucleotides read TGTGCCACCAGTGACCCGAGGGGGGGGACTGAAGCTTTCTTT. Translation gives CATSDPRGGTEAFF.

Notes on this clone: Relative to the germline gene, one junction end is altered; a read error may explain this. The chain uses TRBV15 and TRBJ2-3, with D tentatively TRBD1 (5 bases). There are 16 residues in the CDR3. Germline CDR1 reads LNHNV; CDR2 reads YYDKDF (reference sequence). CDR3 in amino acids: CATSRWPPRHTGTQYF. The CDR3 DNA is TGTGCCACCAGCCGATGGCCCCCCCGTCACACAGGTACGCAGTATTTT.

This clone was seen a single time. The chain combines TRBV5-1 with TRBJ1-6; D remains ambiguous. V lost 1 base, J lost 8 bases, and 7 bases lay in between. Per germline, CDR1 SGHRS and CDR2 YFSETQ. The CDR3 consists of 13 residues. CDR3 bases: TGCGCCAGCAGCTTGAAGAGCGATTCACCCCTCCACTTT. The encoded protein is CASSLKSDSPLHF.

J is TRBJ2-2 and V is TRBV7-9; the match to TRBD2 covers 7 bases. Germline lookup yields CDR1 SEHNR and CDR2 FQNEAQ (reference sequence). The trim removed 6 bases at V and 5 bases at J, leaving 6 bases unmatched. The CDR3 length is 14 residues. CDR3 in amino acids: CASRVAGRTGELFF. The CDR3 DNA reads TGTGCCAGCAGGGTAGCGGGTCGGACCGGGGAGCTGTTTTTT.

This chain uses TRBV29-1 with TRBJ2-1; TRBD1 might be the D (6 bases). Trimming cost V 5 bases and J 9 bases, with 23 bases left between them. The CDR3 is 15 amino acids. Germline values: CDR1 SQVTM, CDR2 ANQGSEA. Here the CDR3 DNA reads TGCAGCGTTACTACGACAGGCACCGGTGGGGGTGAGCAGTTCTTC. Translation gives CSVTTTGTGGGEQFF.

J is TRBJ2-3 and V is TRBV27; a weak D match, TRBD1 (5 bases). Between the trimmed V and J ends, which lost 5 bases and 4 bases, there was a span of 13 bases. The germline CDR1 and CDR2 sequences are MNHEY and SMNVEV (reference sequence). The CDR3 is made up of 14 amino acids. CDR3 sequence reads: CASSLRQQADTQYF. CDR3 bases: TGTGCCAGCAGTCTAAGACAGCAAGCAGATACGCAGTATTTT.

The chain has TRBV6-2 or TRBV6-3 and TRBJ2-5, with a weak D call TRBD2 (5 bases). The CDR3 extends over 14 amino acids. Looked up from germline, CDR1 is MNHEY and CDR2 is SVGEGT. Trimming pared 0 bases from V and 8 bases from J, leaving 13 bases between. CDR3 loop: CASSYSDWYDTQYF. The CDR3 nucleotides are TGTGCCAGCAGTTACTCGGACTGGTACGATACCCAGTACTTC.

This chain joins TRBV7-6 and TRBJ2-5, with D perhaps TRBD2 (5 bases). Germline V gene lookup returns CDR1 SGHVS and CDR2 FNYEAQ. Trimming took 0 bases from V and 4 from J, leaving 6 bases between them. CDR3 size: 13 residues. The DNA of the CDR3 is TGTGCCAGCAGCTTAGCAGGGAGAGAGACCCAGTACTTC. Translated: CASSLAGRETQYF.